Each of the 11 T cell receptor beta chains below was sequenced from the same sample in a study of blood T cell repertoires in COVID-19. Repertoires were generated with immunoSEQ multiplex PCR, while TCRdb's copy carries only in-frame clones and drops some. The profile shows fewer than 300,000 clones, 80% to 95% of them singletons. The sequenced sample consisted of PBMCs or T cells enriched from blood (not recorded which). These receptors originate from a woman in her 30s who had recovered from COVID-19.

This clone was observed a single time. The chain uses TRBV28 and TRBJ1-5, with 11 bases lining up with TRBD1. The CDR3 runs to 17 residues. Unmatched junction bases numbered 5, after V lost 4 bases and J lost 0 bases. CDR1 and CDR2 from the germline V gene are MDHEN and SYDVKM. CDR3 DNA sequence: TGTGCCAGCAGTTCCGGGACAGGGGGTGTTAGCAATCAGCCCCAGCATTTT. Protein: CASSSGTGGVSNQPQHF.

This clone has a handful of counts. The chain recombines TRBV2 with TRBJ2-5; 7 nucleotides agree with TRBD1. Germline V lookup: CDR1 SNHLY, CDR2 FYNNEI. V lost 7 bases to trimming and J lost 0 bases; unmatched junction nucleotides: 11. The length of the CDR3 is 16 residues. The CDR3 loop reads CASKTLPGQNQETQYF. For the CDR3, the DNA is TGTGCCAGCAAAACATTACCGGGACAGAACCAAGAGACCCAGTACTTC.

J is TRBJ1-5 and V is TRBV23-1, with 7 positions matching TRBD1. Being an ORF, TRBV23-1 has a function that is uncertain. The CDR3 contains 15 residues. V gave up 7 bases and J gave up 5 bases; unmatched junction bases: 11. CDR3 DNA sequence: TGCGCCAGCAAGAAACGACAGGGTCGGGATCAGCCCCAGCATTTT. Its translation is CASKKRQGRDQPQHF.

The chain recombines TRBV6-2 or TRBV6-3 with TRBJ2-7; tentatively, D is TRBD2 (6 bases). The CDR3 extends over 14 amino acids. V was trimmed by 0 bases and J by 3 bases, leaving 9 bases between them. In germline, CDR1 is MNHEY, CDR2 SVGEGT. The CDR3, as DNA: TGTGCCAGCAGTTACTCGGAGGGAATCTACGAGCAGTACTTC. Translated, it gives CASSYSEGIYEQYF.

The J gene is TRBJ2-3, the V gene TRBV7-9; 13 bases fit TRBD2. The CDR3 runs to 15 residues. Germline CDR1 and CDR2: SEHNR and FQNEAQ (reference sequence). V lost 1 base and J lost 8; bases outside the gene matches: 3. The CDR3 DNA reads as TGTGCCAGCAGCTTAGGGACTAGCGGGAGTAGTACGCAGTATTTT. It translates to CASSLGTSGSSTQYF.

This chain joins TRBV19 and TRBJ1-1, with D unresolved. The CDR3 totals 14 residues. Germline lookup yields CDR1 LNHDA and CDR2 SQIVND (reference sequence). Trimming stripped 5 bases from V and 6 bases from J, with 16 bases between. DNA for the CDR3: TGTGCCAGTAGTTCCCGTAGACACAACCCTGAAGCTTTCTTT. Amino acid sequence: CASSSRRHNPEAFF. Full variable domain (missing parts from reference TRBV19 and TRBJ1-1): DGGITQSPKYLFRKEGQNVTLSCEQNLNHDAMYWYRQDPGQGLRLIYYSQIVNDFQKGDIAEGYSVSREKKESFPLTVTSAQKNPTAFYLCASSSRRHNPEAFFGQGTRLTVV.

The chain is built from TRBV18 and TRBJ2-1, with 13 bases fitting TRBD2. Germline V gives CDR1 KGHSH, CDR2 LQKENI. V shed 3 bases and J 3 bases; nucleotides not matched to a gene: 5. This CDR3 is 17 amino acids long. CDR3 coding DNA: TGTGCCAGCTCACCTCCGAGGACTAGCGGGAGCTACAATGAGCAGTTCTTC. Protein sequence: CASSPPRTSGSYNEQFF.

The genes are TRBV28 and TRBJ1-5; TRBD1 aligns across 7 bases. The CDR3 totals 15 residues. After removal of 5 bases from V and 3 bases from J, the junction contained 7 bases not matched to a gene. Germline CDR1 reads MDHEN; CDR2 reads SYDVKM. This CDR3 reads CASSGQEEANQPQHF. The CDR3 coding sequence is TGTGCCAGCAGTGGACAGGAAGAGGCCAATCAGCCCCAGCATTTT.

This chain connects TRBV2 to TRBJ2-3; 10 bases line up with TRBD1. Germline assignment: CDR1 SNHLY and CDR2 FYNNEI. Losses at the gene ends were 11 bases for V and 3 bases for J; bases not matched to a gene: 5. The CDR3 consists of 13 residues. CDR3 in amino acids: CALWDRGTDTQYF. CDR3 in DNA: TGTGCCTTATGGGACAGGGGTACAGATACGCAGTATTTT.

V and J are TRBV20-1 and TRBJ2-1; D remains ambiguous. Trimming took 6 bases from V and 6 from J, leaving 9 bases between them. The CDR3 covers 11 residues. Looked up from germline, CDR1 is DFQATT and CDR2 is SNEGSKA (reference sequence). The chain's CDR3 is CSAGLSNEQFF. The CDR3 DNA sequence: TGCAGTGCGGGCCTTTCCAATGAGCAGTTCTTC.

The rearrangement joins TRBV6-2 or TRBV6-3 to TRBJ2-5; D might be TRBD2 (6 bases). The length of the CDR3 is 14 residues. Germline CDR1 is MNHEY and CDR2 is SVGEGT. The V end lost 2 bases, the J end lost 2 bases, and 9 bases lay between the germline ends. Here the CDR3 DNA reads TGTGCCAGCAGTTACGGTGGACTACAAGAGACCCAGTACTTC. Translation gives CASSYGGLQETQYF.